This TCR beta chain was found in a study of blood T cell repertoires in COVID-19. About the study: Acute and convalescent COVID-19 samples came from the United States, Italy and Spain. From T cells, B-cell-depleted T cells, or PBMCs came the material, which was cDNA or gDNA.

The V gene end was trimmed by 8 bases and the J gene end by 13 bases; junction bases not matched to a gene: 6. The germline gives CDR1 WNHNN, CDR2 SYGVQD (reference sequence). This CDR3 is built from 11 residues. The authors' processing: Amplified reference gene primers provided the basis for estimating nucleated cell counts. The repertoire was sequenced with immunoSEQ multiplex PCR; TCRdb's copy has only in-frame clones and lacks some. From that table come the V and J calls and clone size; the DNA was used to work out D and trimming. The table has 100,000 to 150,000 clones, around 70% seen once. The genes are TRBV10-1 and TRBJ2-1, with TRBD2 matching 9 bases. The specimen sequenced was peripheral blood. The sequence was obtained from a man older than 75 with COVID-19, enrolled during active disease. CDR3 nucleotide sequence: TGCGCCAGCGGGGCGGGAGGGCCTCAGTTCTTC. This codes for CASGAGGPQFF.